The subject of this entry is one TCR beta chain. Its antigen is unknown. No quality values exist for individual bases; no much larger clone is one base distant. The cohort consisted of more than 650 healthy bone marrow donors. Cohort members were all nominally healthy when sampled, although unrecorded immune exposures were likely present. The donor tested CMV seronegative, placing the donor among the 350 to 400 seronegative members of the cohort. Each donor provided a peripheral blood sample, and peripheral blood mononuclear cells were used for TCR beta sequencing. The Qiagen DNeasy Blood Extraction Kit was used to extract genomic DNA from the blood cell samples. The data belong to a study of cytomegalovirus exposure and HLA in healthy donors listed by TCRdb under 2017. At the level of the whole study: In an earlier analysis of approximately 500 of the donors, roughly 300 Gb of sequence data and roughly 100 million unique TCR beta sequences from about 179 million T cells were reported. An early release that covered about 600 HLA-typed donors contained around 300 gigabases of sequencing data and tens of millions of unique TCR sequences. Of the 398 genotyped donors, 70% to 90% were placed in the genetic ancestry cluster associated with self-reported Caucasian donors. The study was designed to test whether signatures of past pathogen exposure could be identified by cataloging public T cell receptors. The T cell repertoires of around 730 subjects were profiled by immunosequencing and related to cytomegalovirus serostatus. In addition to the first cohort of around 670 subjects, a separate validation cohort of 120 different subjects was used. To predict cytomegalovirus infection status, the study combined high-throughput TCR immunosequencing, statistical association of individual TCRs with disease status, and machine learning. A later analysis re-analyzed previously published TCR beta repertoires from 650 to 800 donors and added high-resolution HLA genotyping to study TCR occurrence patterns. The later analysis used no new phenotypic data to find candidate immune exposures, relying instead on TCR beta sequences and their occurrence across donors. In an earlier analysis of 550 to 700 of the donors, high-throughput TCR beta sequencing was used to judge whether each TCR beta V gene segment behaved as functional or pseudogenic. Alongside the repertoire data, information on donor age, sex, ethnicity and CMV serostatus was compiled. Genome-wide SNP genotypes for about three fifths of the roughly 670 donors were used in a later genetic analysis, which treated that subset as a discovery cohort. All discovery cohort repertoires had been generated using a single sequencing platform. HLA typing covered class I and class II loci at four-digit resolution. The number of typed donors differed by locus: about 620-640 for A, B, C, DRB1 and DQB1; approximately 540 for DQA1; about 600 for DPA1; and around 490 for DPB1. Because of strong linkage in the cohort, 5 or 6 DR-DQ haplotypes were treated as single units for association and clustering. Across some 400 genotyped donors of the cohort, an average of approximately 220,000 unique TCR beta nucleotide sequences per donor were sequenced, and approximately 17% of those sequences were non-productive. Overall study outcomes, separate from this receptor: About 17 rarely observed V segments, including chromosome 9 orphons, were excluded from the earlier analysis of approximately 500 of the donors because counts were too low. In this cohort, only TCR beta chains were sequenced, and detectable features were limited by the absence of alpha or paired-chain data. When HLA alleles, especially DR and DQ, strongly co-occurred, TCR associations were difficult to assign to individual alleles. In a later analysis, the rate of TCR association differed among HLA loci, with DRB1 alleles having the most associated TCRs and HLA-C alleles having the fewest. It was suggested by the authors that the approach could potentially be generalized to other disease states and immunological phenotypes. In vitro tests confirmed that a few of the cytomegalovirus-associated TCR beta chains recognize cytomegalovirus antigens. An earlier analysis of approximately 590 of the donors showed that most TCR beta V segments appeared in productive rearrangements either about 87% or about 30% of the time, which broadly matched IMGT annotations. A later analysis found that most CMV-associated TCR beta chains appeared HLA-restricted, with HLA associations seemingly driven largely by CMV exposure. In the study, roughly 160 TCR beta chains were listed as associated with cytomegalovirus. The sequencing pipeline was judged likely to have produced a cluster of highly shared sequence variants as a technical artifact. According to a later genetic analysis, donors in an Asian-associated ancestry cluster had fewer N-insertions in productive TCRs than the roughly 700-donor mean. In a later analysis, several top co-occurrence clusters were reported to appear linked to parvovirus B19, influenza, CMV and Epstein-Barr virus. The classifier was reported to diagnose cytomegalovirus status with high specificity and sensitivity in both the original and validation cohorts. Most TCR sequences were observed very rarely across donors, whereas some public TCRs were present in many individuals. The only immune exposure information available for the cohort was CMV serostatus. Because the 87-base-pair reads could not distinguish some IMGT-functional V segments, including TRBV6-2 and TRBV6-3, those segments were excluded. In a later analysis, 16,951 TCR beta sequences were associated with specific HLA alleles at a false discovery rate of 0.05. V-gene and J-gene trimming of TCR beta chains was associated with a missense DCLRE1C variant in a later genetic analysis, and the association was replicated in an independent cohort. A further reported finding was that TCR beta sequences accurately predicted the HLA-A and HLA-B alleles for most subjects in the first cohort. Correlated functional status among segregating V segments might reflect linkage disequilibrium, but an unknown experimental factor could not be ruled out. Presence/absence analyses assumed roughly uniform sequencing depth across donors, an assumption that may not hold. A later analysis found that HLA-associated TCR beta chains were more clonally expanded and had lower generation probabilities than equally common non-associated chains. HLA typing was unavailable for some donors at each locus, so association tests used only the typed subset.

Library generation was performed with the immunoSEQ multiplex PCR assay. The multiplex PCR relied on a mix of 60 forward primers for TCR Vbeta segments and 13 reverse primers for TCR Jbeta segments. Amplification of the CDR3 region of rearranged TCR beta genes was performed with a multiplex PCR assay on genomic DNA. Amplified TCR beta libraries were sequenced as 87-base-pair reads on the Illumina HiSeq System. On the authors' methods: A later analysis counted tens of millions of unique TCR beta chains across the 670 or so repertoires, and roughly 11 million of these chains were shared by at least two donors. A nearest-neighbor algorithm error-corrected the raw reads and collapsed the reads into unique sequences, merging closely related sequences to remove PCR and sequencing errors. V, D and J gene segments were assigned by aligning CDR3 sequences to IMGT reference sequences. For a sequence to be retained, a match of at least six nucleotides to both a V gene segment and a J gene segment was required. A rearrangement counted as productive if the CDR3 had no stop codons and remained in frame with V and J, and every other rearrangement counted as non-productive. Following IMGT convention, CDR3 was defined as the stretch from the second conserved V-encoded cysteine up to the conserved J-encoded phenylalanine. Sequences without an unambiguous match to a single V gene segment were excluded from the earlier analysis of 450 to 750 of the donors. In an earlier analysis of 587 of the donors, V segments were called functional above 56.7% productive rearrangements and were called segregating when the between-donor standard deviation exceeded 5%. A statistical classification framework was built to diagnose cytomegalovirus status from the catalog of TCR beta chain sequences. V and J gene assignment, in a later analysis, came from comparing TCR nucleotide sequences with IMGT/GENE-DB human TR gene sequences. The TCRdist pipeline was used in a later analysis to assign CDR3 sequences and most-parsimonious VDJ recombination scenarios. In a later analysis, each TCR beta chain was defined by its CDR3 amino acid sequence together with its V-gene family, and reads lacking a unique V-gene family were excluded. In a later analysis, 450 to 600 highly shared, low-generation-probability nucleotide sequences were removed to address suspected cross-contamination and a sequencing artifact. In a later analysis, a clonal expansion index was calculated for each public chain from normalized within-repertoire ranks of inferred template counts. In a later analysis, generation probabilities were computed with a VDJ recombination model fitted to out-of-frame rearrangements, and the resulting probabilities were checked against IGoR. In a later analysis, TCR-TCR, TCR-HLA and TCR-CMV co-occurrence was scored with hypergeometric tests, and a repertoire-size bias correction was applied to TCR pairs. In a later analysis, false discovery rates were estimated by permuting HLA or CMV assignments 20 times. In a later analysis, co-occurring TCRs were grouped with DBSCAN, and TCRdist sequence similarity was added when clustering was performed within HLA-allele-positive subsets. Co-occurrence clustering excluded repertoires with fewer than 30,000 or more than 120,000 public chains, plus five with anomalous nucleotide sharing. TCRdb stores this immuneACCESS table with in-frame sequences only. Part of the clones is absent; in the studies checked, under half of the shortfall reflects unresolved V genes, and no reason is known for the rest. D and trimming come from the DNA, and the V and J calls and clone size come from that table. This sample has about 170,000 clones in its table, and about four fifths of those were observed once. The leading ten clones occupy less than 3% of the sample.

The CDR3 runs 17 amino acids, cysteine and phenylalanine included. CDR3 DNA only is kept here, 51 bases in frame from base 1. The germline V end is reduced by 1 base and the J end by 1 base; junction bases left unmatched: 3. From the germline V gene, CDR1 is SGHTA and CDR2 is FQGNSA. Sequenced material: PBMCs. This clonotype originated in a male donor in good health and CMV-seronegative. The chain links TRBV7-2 with TRBJ2-3, with 12 bases matching TRBD2. The bases are TGTGCCAGCAGCTTAGATCTAGCGGGAGGGGGCACAGATACGCAGTATTTT. It translates as CASSLDLAGGGTDTQYF.